This is a list of T cell receptor beta chains from one sample in a study of blood T cell repertoires in COVID-19. Libraries were prepared by immunoSEQ multiplex PCR; TCRdb keeps only in-frame clonotypes and omits some of them. The sample holds about 380,000 clones, more than 75% seen once. What was sequenced was PBMCs or T cells enriched from blood (not recorded which). The receptors derive from a woman aged 18 to 35 who had recovered from COVID-19. Both conserved end residues are part of each CDR3. Each record gives: clone size, D gene, J gene, V gene, CDR3 DNA, CDR3 protein. D genes are given only for firm matches. Clone size, where shown, is once, few, many, or a class for clones that have expanded.

clone size: .; D gene: .; J gene: TRBJ2-3; V gene: TRBV3-1/TRBV3-2; CDR3 DNA: TGTGCCAGCAGCCAGGGACTGGCAGATACGCAGTATTTT; CDR3 protein: CASSQGLADTQYF
clone size: .; D gene: .; J gene: TRBJ2-7; V gene: TRBV9; CDR3 DNA: TGTGCCAGCAGCCCCCTTGGCAGATTTGGCGAGCAGTACTTC; CDR3 protein: CASSPLGRFGEQYF
clone size: .; D gene: .; J gene: TRBJ1-6; V gene: TRBV5-1; CDR3 DNA: TGCGCCAGCAGTCATGGGACTTTATATAATTCACCCCTCCACTTT; CDR3 protein: CASSHGTLYNSPLHF
clone size: .; D gene: TRBD2; J gene: TRBJ2-1; V gene: TRBV27; CDR3 DNA: TGTGCCAGCACCACTAGCGGGGGGAATGAGCAGTTCTTC; CDR3 protein: CASTTSGGNEQFF
clone size: once; D gene: TRBD1; J gene: TRBJ2-7; V gene: TRBV28; CDR3 DNA: TGTGCCAGCAGTTTAGGGGACAGGGGAACGTACGAGCAGTACTTC; CDR3 protein: CASSLGDRGTYEQYF
clone size: .; D gene: .; J gene: TRBJ1-5; V gene: TRBV12-3/TRBV12-4; CDR3 DNA: TGTGCCAGCAGTTTAGGTATTCAGCCCCAGCATTTT; CDR3 protein: CASSLGIQPQHF
clone size: .; D gene: TRBD1; J gene: TRBJ1-1; V gene: TRBV3-1/TRBV3-2; CDR3 DNA: TGTGCCAGCAGCCAAGATGCGCGAGGACAGGGGAGGGGGACTGAAGCTTTCTTT; CDR3 protein: CASSQDARGQGRGTEAFF
clone size: .; D gene: TRBD1; J gene: TRBJ2-2; V gene: TRBV7-6; CDR3 DNA: TGTGCCAGCAGCTTAGGGACAGGGGGCTCCGGGGAGCTGTTTTTT; CDR3 protein: CASSLGTGGSGELFF
clone size: .; D gene: .; J gene: TRBJ1-2; V gene: TRBV27; CDR3 DNA: TGTGCCAGCAGAAATATGGGAGTGGGGGGAAGTGGCTACACCTTC; CDR3 protein: CASRNMGVGGSGYTF
clone size: .; D gene: TRBD2; J gene: TRBJ2-1; V gene: TRBV7-8; CDR3 DNA: TGTGCCAGCAGCTTAGTTCGGGGGGGGCTCTACAATGAGCAGTTCTTC; CDR3 protein: CASSLVRGGLYNEQFF
clone size: .; D gene: TRBD1; J gene: TRBJ1-5; V gene: TRBV27; CDR3 DNA: TGTGCCAGCAGTTTAGGGACAGGGGGCGCGGATCAGCCCCAGCATTTT; CDR3 protein: CASSLGTGGADQPQHF
clone size: .; D gene: .; J gene: TRBJ2-1; V gene: TRBV29-1; CDR3 DNA: TGCGGGGGACAAGGGGCTGAATACAATGAGCAGTTCTTC; CDR3 protein: CGGQGAEYNEQFF
clone size: .; D gene: .; J gene: TRBJ2-7; V gene: TRBV11-3; CDR3 DNA: TGTGCCAGCAGCTCTCCCCTGAGCTCCTACGAGCAGTACTTC; CDR3 protein: CASSSPLSSYEQYF
clone size: once; D gene: TRBD2; J gene: TRBJ2-1; V gene: TRBV7-2; CDR3 DNA: TGTGCCAGCAGCTTAACAACACTAGCGGGGGCGTTAAATGAGCAGTTCTTC; CDR3 protein: CASSLTTLAGALNEQFF
clone size: .; D gene: .; J gene: TRBJ2-2; V gene: TRBV7-8; CDR3 DNA: TGTGCCAGCACCCCGGGGTTCGACACCGGGGAGCTGTTTTTT; CDR3 protein: CASTPGFDTGELFF
clone size: .; D gene: .; J gene: TRBJ1-1; V gene: TRBV6-2/TRBV6-3; CDR3 DNA: TGTGCCAGCAGTTCGCGGAGAAGGGGACTAATGGGGGCCAACCCTGAAGCTTTCTTT; CDR3 protein: CASSSRRRGLMGANPEAFF
clone size: .; D gene: TRBD1; J gene: TRBJ2-7; V gene: TRBV5-5; CDR3 DNA: TGTGCCAGCAGCTCTCGGGACAGTCTAATTCTACACGAGCAGTACTTC; CDR3 protein: CASSSRDSLILHEQYF
clone size: .; D gene: TRBD1; J gene: TRBJ1-2; V gene: TRBV7-6; CDR3 DNA: TGTGCCAGCAGCTTTCGGGGACAGGGGGCCGATGGCTACACCTTC; CDR3 protein: CASSFRGQGADGYTF
clone size: .; D gene: .; J gene: TRBJ2-5; V gene: TRBV5-3; CDR3 DNA: TGTAACCGGAGAGCGAGGTCGGAAGAGACCCAGTACTTC; CDR3 protein: CNRRARSEETQYF
clone size: .; D gene: .; J gene: TRBJ1-1; V gene: TRBV11-2; CDR3 DNA: TGTGCCAGCAGCCACCCGACAGGGAACACTGAAGCTTTCTTT; CDR3 protein: CASSHPTGNTEAFF
clone size: .; D gene: .; J gene: TRBJ1-1; V gene: TRBV6-2/TRBV6-3; CDR3 DNA: TGTGCCAGCAGCCGCGGCTTGAACACTGAAGCTTTCTTT; CDR3 protein: CASSRGLNTEAFF
clone size: .; D gene: .; J gene: TRBJ1-4; V gene: TRBV3-1/TRBV3-2; CDR3 DNA: TGTGCCAGCAGCCAAGATCCGGGGAATGAGGAAAAACTGTTTTTT; CDR3 protein: CASSQDPGNEEKLFF
clone size: .; D gene: .; J gene: TRBJ1-1; V gene: TRBV19; CDR3 DNA: TGTGCCAGTAGTGTTACTCTGAACACTGAAGCTTTCTTT; CDR3 protein: CASSVTLNTEAFF
clone size: .; D gene: .; J gene: TRBJ1-2; V gene: TRBV25-1; CDR3 DNA: TGTGCCAGCAGCCCTCTTATTGTCTCTGGCTACACCTTC; CDR3 protein: CASSPLIVSGYTF
clone size: .; D gene: .; J gene: TRBJ1-2; V gene: TRBV6-5; CDR3 DNA: TGTGCCAGCAGCTCCCCGAGGTCGGGCTACACCTTC; CDR3 protein: CASSSPRSGYTF
clone size: .; D gene: .; J gene: TRBJ2-7; V gene: TRBV18; CDR3 DNA: TGTGCCAGCTCACCGACGGGGTTTACCTACGAGCAGTACTTC; CDR3 protein: CASSPTGFTYEQYF
clone size: .; D gene: TRBD2; J gene: TRBJ2-3; V gene: TRBV2; CDR3 DNA: TGTGCCAGCAGTGAAGCTGCGGGGGGAACCACAGATACGCAGTATTTT; CDR3 protein: CASSEAAGGTTDTQYF
clone size: .; D gene: TRBD1; J gene: TRBJ2-3; V gene: TRBV11-2; CDR3 DNA: TGTGCCAGCAGCTTTTTAACAGGGGGAACAGATACGCAGTATTTT; CDR3 protein: CASSFLTGGTDTQYF
clone size: .; D gene: .; J gene: TRBJ2-2; V gene: TRBV12-3/TRBV12-4; CDR3 DNA: TGTGCCCTCAGGGTCGGCAACACCGGGGAGCTGTTTTTT; CDR3 protein: CALRVGNTGELFF
clone size: .; D gene: .; J gene: TRBJ1-5; V gene: TRBV6-5; CDR3 DNA: TGTGCCAGCATCGGGGGAGCGACGAGGCAGCCCCAGCATTTT; CDR3 protein: CASIGGATRQPQHF
clone size: .; D gene: TRBD1; J gene: TRBJ1-2; V gene: TRBV10-3; CDR3 DNA: TGTGCCATCAGTGAGAGTACAGGGGATAACTATGGCTACACCTTC; CDR3 protein: CAISESTGDNYGYTF
clone size: .; D gene: TRBD1; J gene: TRBJ2-7; V gene: TRBV19; CDR3 DNA: TGTGCCAGTAGTACCTGGGGGAGACAGGGTACCTACGAGCAGTACTTC; CDR3 protein: CASSTWGRQGTYEQYF
clone size: .; D gene: TRBD1; J gene: TRBJ1-6; V gene: TRBV5-6; CDR3 DNA: TGTGCCAGCAGCCAAACACAGGGGCCACCCCTCCACTTT; CDR3 protein: CASSQTQGPPLHF
clone size: once; D gene: TRBD1; J gene: TRBJ1-4; V gene: TRBV27; CDR3 DNA: TGTGCCAGCGGAAACAGGGGGTTGGGTGAAAAACTGTTTTTT; CDR3 protein: CASGNRGLGEKLFF
clone size: .; D gene: .; J gene: TRBJ1-2; V gene: TRBV19; CDR3 DNA: TGTGCCAGTAGTATGGCAGAAAACTATGGCTACACCTTC; CDR3 protein: CASSMAENYGYTF
clone size: .; D gene: TRBD2; J gene: TRBJ2-1; V gene: TRBV19; CDR3 DNA: TGTGCCAGTACAAGCGGGGACTCCTACAATGAGCAGTTCTTC; CDR3 protein: CASTSGDSYNEQFF
clone size: .; D gene: .; J gene: TRBJ2-5; V gene: TRBV5-6; CDR3 DNA: TGTGCCAGCAGCCGCCAGACTAACAGGGAACTGTACCAAGAGACCCAGTACTTC; CDR3 protein: CASSRQTNRELYQETQYF
clone size: .; D gene: .; J gene: TRBJ1-4; V gene: TRBV11-2; CDR3 DNA: TGTGCCAGCAGATCGAATGAAAAACTGTTTTTT; CDR3 protein: CASRSNEKLFF
clone size: .; D gene: TRBD1; J gene: TRBJ2-7; V gene: TRBV7-2; CDR3 DNA: TGTGCCAGCAGCAACACCTGGGACAGCTACGAGCAGTACTTC; CDR3 protein: CASSNTWDSYEQYF
clone size: .; D gene: .; J gene: TRBJ1-1; V gene: TRBV30; CDR3 DNA: TGTGCCTGGAAGAAGACTTCGAGTGAAGCTTTCTTT; CDR3 protein: CAWKKTSSEAFF
clone size: .; D gene: TRBD1; J gene: TRBJ1-6; V gene: TRBV5-1; CDR3 DNA: TGCGCCAGCAGCTCCACAGGGGTGAGCTCCTATAATTCACCCCTCCACTTT; CDR3 protein: CASSSTGVSSYNSPLHF
clone size: few; D gene: TRBD1; J gene: TRBJ2-5; V gene: TRBV6-5; CDR3 DNA: TGTGCCAGCAGCTATCTGCCGACAGGGGTTGAGACCCAGTACTTC; CDR3 protein: CASSYLPTGVETQYF
clone size: few; D gene: TRBD2; J gene: TRBJ2-3; V gene: TRBV9; CDR3 DNA: TGTGCCAGCAGCGTAGGGACTAGCGGGGGTGGTACAGATACGCAGTATTTT; CDR3 protein: CASSVGTSGGGTDTQYF
clone size: .; D gene: .; J gene: TRBJ2-7; V gene: TRBV4-1; CDR3 DNA: TGCGCCAGCAGCCAATCAGGGTCCCCCTACGAGCAGTACTTC; CDR3 protein: CASSQSGSPYEQYF
clone size: few; D gene: .; J gene: TRBJ2-7; V gene: TRBV7-3; CDR3 DNA: TGTGCCAGCAGCTTACTGGAGGGGGCTCCTGTCTACGAGCAGTACTTC; CDR3 protein: CASSLLEGAPVYEQYF
clone size: once; D gene: TRBD1; J gene: TRBJ2-7; V gene: TRBV29-1; CDR3 DNA: TGCAGCGTAGGACAGGGAGAAGGGGCGCGGGAGCAGTACTTC; CDR3 protein: CSVGQGEGAREQYF
clone size: .; D gene: .; J gene: TRBJ1-5; V gene: TRBV6-1; CDR3 DNA: TGTGCCAGCAGTGAGGGGGGGGGCAATCAGCCCCAGCATTTT; CDR3 protein: CASSEGGGNQPQHF
clone size: many; D gene: .; J gene: TRBJ1-5; V gene: TRBV7-2; CDR3 DNA: TGTGCCAGCAGCTTAGTGGCCCAGCCCCAGCATTTT; CDR3 protein: CASSLVAQPQHF
clone size: .; D gene: .; J gene: TRBJ2-3; V gene: TRBV5-6; CDR3 DNA: TGTGCCAGCAGCGCGAGGGGGACAGATACGCAGTATTTT; CDR3 protein: CASSARGTDTQYF
clone size: once; D gene: .; J gene: TRBJ1-4; V gene: TRBV2; CDR3 DNA: TGTGCCAGCAGTGTCGTAGGGCAGGGAGGTGAAAAACTGTTTTTT; CDR3 protein: CASSVVGQGGEKLFF
clone size: .; D gene: .; J gene: TRBJ2-2; V gene: TRBV7-9; CDR3 DNA: TGTGCCAGCAGCTGGCCCTGGAGTAGCGGAAAGAACACCGGGGAGCTGTTTTTT; CDR3 protein: CASSWPWSSGKNTGELFF
clone size: .; D gene: TRBD1; J gene: TRBJ2-7; V gene: TRBV4-1; CDR3 DNA: TGCGCCAGCAGCCAAGTTCCGGGACAGGGGTACGAGCAGTACTTC; CDR3 protein: CASSQVPGQGYEQYF
clone size: .; D gene: .; J gene: TRBJ2-1; V gene: TRBV11-2; CDR3 DNA: TGTGCCAGCAGCTTAGCACAGGCGAGCTCCTACAATGAGCAGTTCTTC; CDR3 protein: CASSLAQASSYNEQFF
clone size: .; D gene: TRBD1; J gene: TRBJ1-5; V gene: TRBV2; CDR3 DNA: TGTGCCAGCACCCGGACAGGCCGCAATCAGCCCCAGCATTTT; CDR3 protein: CASTRTGRNQPQHF
clone size: .; D gene: TRBD2; J gene: TRBJ2-1; V gene: TRBV6-5; CDR3 DNA: TGTGCCAGTAAAACTAGCGGGCCATACAATGAGCAGTTCTTC; CDR3 protein: CASKTSGPYNEQFF
clone size: .; D gene: .; J gene: TRBJ2-7; V gene: TRBV4-1; CDR3 DNA: TGCGCCAGCAGCCAACCGGGTCTATTGTACGAGCAGTACTTC; CDR3 protein: CASSQPGLLYEQYF